This record covers a single TCR beta chain. Its specificity is unknown. The data originate from a study of T cells in localized non-small cell lung cancer. Points from the study as a whole: A median roughly 57 of the top 100 tumor clones appeared in adjacent lung. Uninvolved adjacent lung had the highest recorded T cell clonality, with tumor below it. Sequencing covered just one tumor region, so heterogeneity cannot be ruled out. Overall survival was longer when the density of T cells in the blood was higher.

The V end lost 5 bases, the J end lost 0 bases, and 11 bases lay between the germline ends. The CDR3 is 15 residues long. The V gene's germline CDR1 is LNHDA and CDR2 SQIVND (reference sequence). Sequenced by immunoSEQ multiplex PCR; TCRdb stores in-frame clones only, minus some. The sample contains more than 10,000 clones, roughly 82% of which appear only once. The sequence came from a male donor older than 55 with stage I squamous cell lung carcinoma. The input for sequencing was peripheral blood, taken before any cancer treatment. V gene TRBV19 combines with J gene TRBJ2-1; D call uncertain. CDR3 in DNA: TGTGCCAGTAGTGCCGTTCCCAGCTCCTACAATGAGCAGTTCTTC. This sequence encodes CASSAVPSSYNEQFF.